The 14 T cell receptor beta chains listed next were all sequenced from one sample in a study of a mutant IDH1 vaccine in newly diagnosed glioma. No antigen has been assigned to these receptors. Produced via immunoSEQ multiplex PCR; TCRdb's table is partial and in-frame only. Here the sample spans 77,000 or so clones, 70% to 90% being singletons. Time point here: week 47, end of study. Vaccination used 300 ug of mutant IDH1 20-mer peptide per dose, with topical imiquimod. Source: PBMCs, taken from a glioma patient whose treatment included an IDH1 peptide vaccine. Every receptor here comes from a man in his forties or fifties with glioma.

The CDR3 coding sequence is TGTGCCAGCAGCTTGAGAGGGGCAGAGGGGTACTATGGCTACACCTTC. Amino acids: CASSLRGAEGYYGYTF. V and J are TRBV11-2 and TRBJ1-2; D is perhaps TRBD1 (5 bases). Germline V CDR1 and CDR2: SGHAT, FQNNGV. This CDR3 has 16 residues. V lost 3 bases and J lost 3, with 17 bases in between. Full variable domain (rest looked up from reference TRBV11-2 and TRBJ1-2): EAGVAQSPRYKIIEKRQSVAFWCNPISGHATLYWYQQILGQGPKLLIQFQNNGVVDDSQLPKDRFSAERLKGVDSTLKIQPAKLEDSAVYLCASSLRGAEGYYGYTFGSGTRLTVV.

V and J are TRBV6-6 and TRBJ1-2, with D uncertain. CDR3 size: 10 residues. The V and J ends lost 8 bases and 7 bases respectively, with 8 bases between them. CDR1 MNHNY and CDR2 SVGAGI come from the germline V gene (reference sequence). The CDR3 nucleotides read TGTGCCAGCGGGGTAGCTGGCTACACCTTC. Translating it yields CASGVAGYTF.

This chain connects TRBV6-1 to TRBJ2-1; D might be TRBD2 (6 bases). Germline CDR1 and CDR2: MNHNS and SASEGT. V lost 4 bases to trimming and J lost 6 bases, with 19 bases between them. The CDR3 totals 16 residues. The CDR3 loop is CASSGLRQGGSNEQFF. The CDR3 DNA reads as TGTGCCAGCAGTGGGCTAAGGCAGGGAGGATCCAATGAGCAGTTCTTC.

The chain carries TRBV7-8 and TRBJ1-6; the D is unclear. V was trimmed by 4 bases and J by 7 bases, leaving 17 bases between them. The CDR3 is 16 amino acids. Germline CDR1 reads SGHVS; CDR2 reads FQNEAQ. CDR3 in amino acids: CASSSRIQRSNSPLHF. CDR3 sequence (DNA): TGTGCCAGCAGCTCTAGGATACAGAGATCAAATTCACCCCTCCACTTT.

In DNA, the CDR3 is TGCGCCAGCAGCCAACCATCCGGGCTCCCGGGGGCAGATACGCAGTATTTT. Translated, it gives CASSQPSGLPGADTQYF. This chain connects TRBV4-3 to TRBJ2-3; TRBD2 might be the D (6 bases). The CDR3 sequence is 17 residues long. Trimming left V 2 bases short and J 4 bases short, with 19 bases between. The germline CDR1 and CDR2 sequences are LGHNA and YSLEER.

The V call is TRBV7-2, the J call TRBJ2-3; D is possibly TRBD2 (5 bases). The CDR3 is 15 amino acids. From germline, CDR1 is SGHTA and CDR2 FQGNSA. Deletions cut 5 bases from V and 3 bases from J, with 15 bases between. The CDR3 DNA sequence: TGTGCCAGCAGCCTCGGGAACGTAGGGACAGATACGCAGTATTTT. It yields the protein CASSLGNVGTDTQYF.

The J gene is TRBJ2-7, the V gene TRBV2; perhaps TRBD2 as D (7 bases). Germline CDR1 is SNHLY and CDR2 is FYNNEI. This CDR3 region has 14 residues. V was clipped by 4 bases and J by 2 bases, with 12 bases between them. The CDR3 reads CASSVGRGPYEQYF. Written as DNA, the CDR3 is TGTGCCAGCAGTGTGGGGCGGGGGCCCTACGAGCAGTACTTC.

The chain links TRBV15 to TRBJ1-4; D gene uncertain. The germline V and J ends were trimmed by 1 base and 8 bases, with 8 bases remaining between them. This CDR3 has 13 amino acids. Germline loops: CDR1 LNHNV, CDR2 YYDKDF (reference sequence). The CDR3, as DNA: TGTGCCACCAGCAGAGGGCTGGCGGAAAAACTGTTTTTT. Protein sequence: CATSRGLAEKLFF.

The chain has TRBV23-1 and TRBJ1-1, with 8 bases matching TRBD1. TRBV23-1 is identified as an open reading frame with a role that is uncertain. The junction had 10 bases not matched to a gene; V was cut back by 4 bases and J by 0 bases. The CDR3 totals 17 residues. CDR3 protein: CASSLASLDRVNTEAFF. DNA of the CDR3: TGCGCCAGCAGTCTTGCCAGTCTGGACAGGGTGAACACTGAAGCTTTCTTT.

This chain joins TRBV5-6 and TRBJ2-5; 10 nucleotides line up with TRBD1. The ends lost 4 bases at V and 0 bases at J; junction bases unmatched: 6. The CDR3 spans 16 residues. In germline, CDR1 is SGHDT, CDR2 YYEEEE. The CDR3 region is CASSPGQGRYQETQYF. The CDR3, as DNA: TGTGCCAGCAGCCCGGGACAGGGGCGGTACCAAGAGACCCAGTACTTC.

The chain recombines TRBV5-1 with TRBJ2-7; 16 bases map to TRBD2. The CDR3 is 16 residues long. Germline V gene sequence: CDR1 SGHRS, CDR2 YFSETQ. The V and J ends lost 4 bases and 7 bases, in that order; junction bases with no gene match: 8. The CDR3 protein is CASSTGLAGGPREQYF. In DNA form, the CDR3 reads TGCGCCAGCAGCACGGGACTAGCGGGGGGGCCTCGGGAGCAGTACTTC.

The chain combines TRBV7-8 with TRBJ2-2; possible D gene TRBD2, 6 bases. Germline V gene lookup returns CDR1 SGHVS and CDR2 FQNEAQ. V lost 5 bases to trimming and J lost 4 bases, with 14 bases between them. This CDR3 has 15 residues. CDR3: CASSETGLTTGELFF. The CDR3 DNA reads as TGTGCCAGCAGCGAGACGGGACTCACCACCGGGGAGCTGTTTTTT.

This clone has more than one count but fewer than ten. The CDR3 DNA sequence: TGTGCCAGCAGCCCGGGTGACCGTGGGGCAGATACGCAGTATTTT. Its protein is CASSPGDRGADTQYF. V is TRBV5-4 and J is TRBJ2-3; D call uncertain. The CDR3 extends over 15 amino acids. Germline CDR1 and CDR2: SGHNT and YYREEE (reference sequence). V lost 4 bases, J lost 4 bases, and 16 bases lay in between.

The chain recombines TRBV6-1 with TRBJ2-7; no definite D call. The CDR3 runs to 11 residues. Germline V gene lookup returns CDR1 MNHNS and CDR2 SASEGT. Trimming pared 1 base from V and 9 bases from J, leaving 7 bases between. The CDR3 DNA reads TGTGCCAGCAGTGAAGGTATGGGGCAGTACTTC. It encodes CASSEGMGQYF.